This T cell receptor beta chain appears in the sequencing data of a study of chemoradiotherapy in HPV16-positive cancers. At the level of the study: Candidate HPV-specific T-cell clones and common TCR motifs came from functional assays in a couple of HPV16-positive patients.

Samples were taken several times over chemoradiotherapy. Some clones are missing from TCRdb's copy, which holds only in-frame ones; the method was immunoSEQ multiplex PCR. The table has 9,500 to 12,000 clones, 70% to 85% seen once. This clone has a single count. This TCR was recovered from a human donor with HPV-associated anogenital cancer. This specimen was collected from a patient who underwent chemoradiotherapy.

The CDR3 loop reads CASSFFSETQYF. CDR3 DNA: TGTGCCAGCAGCTTCTTTAGTGAAACGCAGTATTTT. The rearrangement links TRBV11-3 to TRBJ2-3, with D uncertain. The CDR3 has 12 amino acids. V was trimmed by 3 bases and J by 9 bases, leaving 10 bases between them. CDR1 and CDR2 (germline): SGHNT, YENEEA. Full variable domain (remainder filled in from reference TRBV11-3 and TRBJ2-3): EAGVVQSPRYKIIEKKQPVAFWCNPISGHNTLYWYLQNLGQGPELLIRYENEEAVDDSQLPKDRFSAERLKGVDSTLKIQPAELGDSAVYLCASSFFSETQYFGPGTRLTVL.